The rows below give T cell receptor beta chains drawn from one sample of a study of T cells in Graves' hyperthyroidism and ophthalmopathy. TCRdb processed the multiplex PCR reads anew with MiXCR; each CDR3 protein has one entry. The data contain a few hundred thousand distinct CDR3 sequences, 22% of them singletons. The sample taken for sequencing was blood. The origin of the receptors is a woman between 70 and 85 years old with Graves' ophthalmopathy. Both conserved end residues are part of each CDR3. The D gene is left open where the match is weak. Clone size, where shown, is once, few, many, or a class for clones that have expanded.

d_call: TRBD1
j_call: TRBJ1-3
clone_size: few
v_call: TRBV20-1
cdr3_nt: TGCAGTGCCCGAGGGGACAGGGCCTCTGGAAACACCATATATTTT
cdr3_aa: CSARGDRASGNTIYF

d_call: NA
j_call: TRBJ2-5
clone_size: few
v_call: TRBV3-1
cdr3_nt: TGTGCCAGCAGCCTGGAAGAAGACTTCCAAGAGACCCAGTACTTC
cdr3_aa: CASSLEEDFQETQYF

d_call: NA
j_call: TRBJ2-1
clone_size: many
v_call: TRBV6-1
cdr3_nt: TGTGCCAGCAGGGCCCACGGCGGGGCGGGCGGGGAGCAGTTCTTC
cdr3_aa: CASRAHGGAGGEQFF

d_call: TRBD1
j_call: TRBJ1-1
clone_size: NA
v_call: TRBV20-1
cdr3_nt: TGCAGTGCTATCAAAGGGGGCCGGAGAACTGAAGCTTTCTTT
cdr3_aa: CSAIKGGRRTEAFF

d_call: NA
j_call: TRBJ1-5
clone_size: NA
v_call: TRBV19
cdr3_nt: TGTGCCAGTAGTATAACAGGTAAAGGAAATCAGCCCCAGCATTTT
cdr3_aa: CASSITGKGNQPQHF

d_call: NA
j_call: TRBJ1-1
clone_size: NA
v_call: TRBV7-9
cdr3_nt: TGTGCCAGCAGCCCGGGGGGGTGGGAAGCTTTCTTT
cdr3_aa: CASSPGGWEAFF

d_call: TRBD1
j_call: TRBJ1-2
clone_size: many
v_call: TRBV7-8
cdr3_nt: TGTGCCAGCAGTATGACAGGGGGCAATGGCTACACCTTC
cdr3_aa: CASSMTGGNGYTF

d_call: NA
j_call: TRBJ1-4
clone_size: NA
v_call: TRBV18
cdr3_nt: TGTGCCAGCTCACTGTGGGATGAAAAACTGTTTTTT
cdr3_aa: CASSLWDEKLFF

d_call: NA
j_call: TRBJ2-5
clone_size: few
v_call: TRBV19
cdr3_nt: TGTGCCAGTAGTGGTCAGCAAGAGACCCAGTACTTC
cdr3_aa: CASSGQQETQYF

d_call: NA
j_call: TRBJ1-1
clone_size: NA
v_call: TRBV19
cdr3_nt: TGTGCCAGTAGTATATACCCGACAGAGAACACTGAAGCTTTCTTT
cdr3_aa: CASSIYPTENTEAFF

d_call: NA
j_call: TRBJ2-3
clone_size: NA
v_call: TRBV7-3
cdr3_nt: TGTGCCAGCAGCTTACCCGGGGTAATGACGCAGTATTTT
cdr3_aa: CASSLPGVMTQYF

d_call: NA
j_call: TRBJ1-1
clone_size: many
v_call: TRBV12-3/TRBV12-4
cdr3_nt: TGTGCCAGCAGAACATTGGGCTATGAAGCTTTCTTT
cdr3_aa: CASRTLGYEAFF

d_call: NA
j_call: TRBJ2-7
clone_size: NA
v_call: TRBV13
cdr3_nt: TGTGCCAGCAGCTTAACCAGGGTTCGGTACGAGCAGTACTTC
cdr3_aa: CASSLTRVRYEQYF

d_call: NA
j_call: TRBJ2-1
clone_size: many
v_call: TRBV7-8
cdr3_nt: TGTGCCAGCAGCTTAGCGGAGGGCCCCTGGAATGAGCAGTTCTTC
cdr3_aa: CASSLAEGPWNEQFF

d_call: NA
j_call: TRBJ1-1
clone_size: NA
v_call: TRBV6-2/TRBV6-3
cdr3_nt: TGTGCCAGCAGATCGCCGGGTAGCACTGAAGCTTTCTTT
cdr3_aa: CASRSPGSTEAFF

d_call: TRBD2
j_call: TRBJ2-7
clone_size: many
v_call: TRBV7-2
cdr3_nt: TGTGCCAGCAGCTCTCCGGGACTAGCGCGCTACGAGCAGTACTTC
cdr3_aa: CASSSPGLARYEQYF

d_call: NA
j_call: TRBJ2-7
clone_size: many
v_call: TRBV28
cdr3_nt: TGTGCCAGCAGTTCCTTGGGTGGCTCCTACGAGCAGTACTTC
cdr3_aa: CASSSLGGSYEQYF

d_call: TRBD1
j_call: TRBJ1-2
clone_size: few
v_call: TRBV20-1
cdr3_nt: TGCAGTGCTAGACCCCGGGACAGTTCCTATGGCTACACCTTC
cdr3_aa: CSARPRDSSYGYTF

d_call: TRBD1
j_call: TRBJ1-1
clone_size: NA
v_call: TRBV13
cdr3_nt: TGTGCCAGCAGCTCGGGACAGGGGTTTAGGACTGAAGCTTTCTTT
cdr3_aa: CASSSGQGFRTEAFF

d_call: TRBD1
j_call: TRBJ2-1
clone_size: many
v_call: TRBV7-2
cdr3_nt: TGTGCCAGCAGCTTCCGCCGGGACAGGCCGTCGCATGAGCAGTTCTTC
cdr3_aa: CASSFRRDRPSHEQFF

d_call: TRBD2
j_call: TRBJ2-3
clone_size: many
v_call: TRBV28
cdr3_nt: TGTGCCAGCAGTTTAAGCGGGGAGGGTCAGGTGGCGCAGTATTTT
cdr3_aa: CASSLSGEGQVAQYF

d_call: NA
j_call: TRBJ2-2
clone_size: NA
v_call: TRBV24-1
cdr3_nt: TGTGCCACCAGTGAGCCGGGCAGTAAGGCTGGGGAGCTGTTTTTT
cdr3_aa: CATSEPGSKAGELFF

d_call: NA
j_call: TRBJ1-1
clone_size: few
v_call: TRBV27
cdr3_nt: TGTGCCAGCAGTTTTCAGGGTGAGAACACTGAAGCTTTCTTT
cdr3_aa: CASSFQGENTEAFF

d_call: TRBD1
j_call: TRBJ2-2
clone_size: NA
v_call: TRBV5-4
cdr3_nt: TGTGCCAGCAGCGAGGGACAGTCCACCGGGGAGCTGTTTTTT
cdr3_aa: CASSEGQSTGELFF

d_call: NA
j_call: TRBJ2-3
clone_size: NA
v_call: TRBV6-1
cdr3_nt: TGTGCCAGCACCAGGGGTGAGCCCACAGATACGCAGTATTTT
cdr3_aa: CASTRGEPTDTQYF

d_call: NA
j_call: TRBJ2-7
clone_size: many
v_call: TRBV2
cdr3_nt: TGTGCCAGCAGTGAACAGTACTACGAGCAGTACTTC
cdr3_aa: CASSEQYYEQYF

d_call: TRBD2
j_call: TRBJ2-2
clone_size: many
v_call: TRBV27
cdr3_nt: TGTGCCAGCAGCAGCGGGGCGAACACCGGGGAGCTGTTTTTT
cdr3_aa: CASSSGANTGELFF

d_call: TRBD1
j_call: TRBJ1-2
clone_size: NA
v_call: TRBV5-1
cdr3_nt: TGCGCCAGCAGCTTGGCCGGACAGGGGCGCGGCTACACCTTC
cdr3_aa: CASSLAGQGRGYTF

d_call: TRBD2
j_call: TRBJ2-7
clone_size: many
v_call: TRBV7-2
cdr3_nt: TGTGCCAGCAGCCCCTGGACTAGCGGGACGGGGGAGCAGTACTTC
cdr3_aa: CASSPWTSGTGEQYF

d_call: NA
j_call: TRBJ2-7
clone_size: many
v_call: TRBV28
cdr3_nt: TGTGCCACCCTCCGGGGATCCTCCTACGAGCAGTACTTC
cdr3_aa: CATLRGSSYEQYF

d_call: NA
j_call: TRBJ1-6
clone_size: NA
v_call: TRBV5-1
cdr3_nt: TGCGCCAGCAGCCAGGGCTTCGGTTCACCCCTCCACTTT
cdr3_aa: CASSQGFGSPLHF

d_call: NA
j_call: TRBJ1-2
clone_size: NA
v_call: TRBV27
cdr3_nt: TGTGCCAGCAGTTTTAGGTCCCAAGTTAGTGGCTACACCTTC
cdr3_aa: CASSFRSQVSGYTF

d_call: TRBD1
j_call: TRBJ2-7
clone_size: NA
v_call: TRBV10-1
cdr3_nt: TGCGCCAGCATCCTCGGACAGGGAGAGAATCTACGAGGGCAGTACTTC
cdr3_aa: CASILGQGENLRGQYF

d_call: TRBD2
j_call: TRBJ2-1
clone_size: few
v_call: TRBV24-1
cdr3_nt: TGTGCCACCAGTGATTTGAGGACTAGCGGGAGGGGCTCCTACAATGAGCAGTTCTTC
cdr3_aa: CATSDLRTSGRGSYNEQFF

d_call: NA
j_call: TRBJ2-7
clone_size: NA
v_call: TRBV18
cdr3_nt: TGTGCCAGCTCACCAACAACGGACAGATCCTACGAGCAGTACTTC
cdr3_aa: CASSPTTDRSYEQYF